This TCR beta chain was observed in a study of cytomegalovirus exposure and HLA in healthy donors. Broader study findings: Reports showed the classifier diagnosing cytomegalovirus status with high specificity and sensitivity.

PCR primers comprised 60 Vbeta and 13 Jbeta primers. Profiling relied on immunoSEQ multiplex PCR, and the TCRdb table lists in-frame clones only, not all of them. The sample carries roughly 67,000 clones, 65% to 85% recorded once. This clone was seen once. Its antigen is unidentified. This TCR was recovered from a young woman in good health and CMV-seronegative. Sequenced sample: PBMCs.

The CDR3 loop is CASSPWTGENTEAFF. CDR3 nucleotide sequence: TGTGCCAGCAGTCCCTGGACAGGGGAGAACACTGAAGCTTTCTTT. The rearrangement uses TRBV6-5 and TRBJ1-1, with TRBD1 identical over 9 bases. V trimming: 5 bases; J trimming: 1 base; junction bases outside the gene matches: 5. Germline assignment: CDR1 MNHEY and CDR2 SVGAGI. CDR3 size: 15 residues.